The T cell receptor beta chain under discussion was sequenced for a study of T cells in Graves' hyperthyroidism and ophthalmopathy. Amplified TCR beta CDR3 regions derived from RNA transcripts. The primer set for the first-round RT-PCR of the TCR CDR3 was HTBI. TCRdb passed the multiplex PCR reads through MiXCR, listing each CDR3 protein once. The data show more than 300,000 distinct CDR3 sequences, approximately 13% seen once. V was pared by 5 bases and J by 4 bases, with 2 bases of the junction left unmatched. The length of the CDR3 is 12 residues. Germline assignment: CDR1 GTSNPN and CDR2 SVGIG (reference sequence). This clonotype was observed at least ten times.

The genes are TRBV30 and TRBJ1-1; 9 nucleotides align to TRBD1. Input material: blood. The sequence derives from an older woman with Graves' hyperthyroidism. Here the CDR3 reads CAWDRGSTEAFF. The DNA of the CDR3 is TGTGCCTGGGACAGGGGGTCCACTGAAGCTTTCTTT.